The 13 T cell receptor beta chains below were found in one sample sequenced in a study of blood T cell repertoires in COVID-19. This table comes from immunoSEQ multiplex PCR, and its TCRdb copy is limited to in-frame clones, with some not included. The repertoire consists of about 140,000 clones, with 78% occurring once and the leading ten covering approximately 9.9%. The sequenced material came from peripheral blood. The receptor set was obtained from a man aged 55 to 70 who had recovered from COVID-19.

J is TRBJ2-7 and V is TRBV25-1; a weak D match, TRBD2 (5 bases). Germline V lookup: CDR1 MGHDK, CDR2 SYGVNS. This CDR3 has 12 amino acids. Trimming pared 5 bases from V and 3 bases from J, leaving 8 bases between. Here the CDR3 reads CASSYTSYEQYF. In nucleotides, the CDR3 is TGTGCCAGCAGTTATACTAGCTACGAGCAGTACTTC.

This sequence joins TRBV9 and TRBJ2-1; D is undetermined. CDR3 length equals 13 residues. Trimming took 0 bases from V and 6 from J, leaving 7 bases between them. Germline values: CDR1 SGDLS, CDR2 YYNGEE. CDR3 sequence (DNA): TGTGCCAGCAGCGTAGGGCTAGTCAATGAGCAGTTCTTC. This encodes CASSVGLVNEQFF.

This rearrangement joins TRBV3-1 (or the pseudogene TRBV3-2) to TRBJ1-2; a possible D gene is TRBD1 (6 bases). The CDR3 spans 15 residues. Germline CDR1 and CDR2: LGHDT and YNNKEL (reference sequence). Trimming cost V 1 base and J 5 bases, with 14 bases left between them. The DNA for the CDR3 is TGTGCCAGCAGCCAAGCACCAGGGGAGCTATATGGCTACACCTTC. Encoded protein: CASSQAPGELYGYTF.

This clone was seen many times. The CDR3 protein is CASSQEVAGGWQETQYF. DNA for the CDR3: TGCGCCAGCAGCCAAGAGGTAGCGGGAGGGTGGCAAGAGACCCAGTACTTC. The chain is built from TRBV4-3 and TRBJ2-5, with 11 bases matching TRBD2. Germline-derived CDR1 and CDR2 are LGHNA and YSLEER. The CDR3 runs to 17 residues. With V trimmed by 0 bases and J by 2 bases, 5 bases remained unmatched.

Only one count was recorded for this clone. The rearrangement links TRBV5-8 to TRBJ2-3, with TRBD2 matching over 9 bases. CDR1 and CDR2 from the germline V gene are SGHTS and YDEGEE. V lost 2 bases and J lost 6; bases outside the gene matches: 7. This CDR3 is 15 amino acids long. CDR3 DNA: TGTGCCAGCAGCTTTATGCGGGAGGGCCGGGATACGCAGTATTTT. This codes for CASSFMREGRDTQYF.

This chain links TRBV15 with TRBJ2-1; 7 bases fit TRBD2. This CDR3 has 14 amino acids. Germline V gene sequence: CDR1 LNHNV, CDR2 YYDKDF (reference sequence). J gave up 0 bases and V 10 bases, and 6 bases lay outside the gene matches. CDR3 region: CASKPGGSYNEQFF. The CDR3 nucleotides are TGTGCCAGCAAACCGGGGGGCTCCTACAATGAGCAGTTCTTC. Together with reference TRBV15 and TRBJ2-1, the CDR3 gives the full variable domain: DAMVIQNPRYQVTQFGKPVTLSCSQTLNHNVMYWYQQKSSQAPKLLFHYYDKDFNNEADTPDNFQSRRPNTSFCFLDIRSPGLGDTAMYLCASKPGGSYNEQFFGPGTRLTVL.

The rearrangement links TRBV10-3 to TRBJ2-7, with 13 bases that match TRBD2. The CDR3 loop spans 16 amino acids. The germline gives CDR1 ENHRY, CDR2 SYGVKD. V was pared by 2 bases and J by 2 bases, with 3 bases of the junction left unmatched. CDR3 in DNA: TGTGCCATCAGTGAGCCAACTAGCGGGAGGGCCTACGAGCAGTACTTC. It is translated as CAISEPTSGRAYEQYF.

The chain combines TRBV19 with TRBJ1-5; TRBD1 agrees at 8 bases. V lost 5 bases to trimming and J lost 7 bases; unmatched junction nucleotides: 7. This CDR3 spans 14 amino acids. Germline V gives CDR1 LNHDA, CDR2 SQIVND (reference sequence). The CDR3 DNA follows: TGTGCCAGTAGTCCTATACAGGGGGAGCAGCCCCAGCATTTT. Its protein product is CASSPIQGEQPQHF. Full variable domain (outside the CDR3, taken from reference TRBV19 and TRBJ1-5): DGGITQSPKYLFRKEGQNVTLSCEQNLNHDAMYWYRQDPGQGLRLIYYSQIVNDFQKGDIAEGYSVSREKKESFPLTVTSAQKNPTAFYLCASSPIQGEQPQHFGDGTRLSIL.

The genes are TRBV10-1 and TRBJ2-1; D is perhaps TRBD2 (6 bases). Germline V gives CDR1 WNHNN, CDR2 SYGVQD (reference sequence). The V gene lost 8 bases and the J gene lost 7 bases, with 18 bases spanning the gap. The CDR3 spans 14 residues. For the CDR3, the DNA is TGCGCCAGCCCCTTGCGGGGAAAAGAAAATGAGCAGTTCTTC. Its translation: CASPLRGKENEQFF.

This clone was recorded only once. The chain is built from TRBV28 and TRBJ2-5, with a tentative D call TRBD2 (7 bases). Trimming removed 6 bases from V and 4 bases from J, with 15 bases in between. Germline values: CDR1 MDHEN, CDR2 SYDVKM. This CDR3 has 14 residues. CDR3: CASREGGTGETQYF. The CDR3 DNA follows: TGTGCCAGCAGGGAGGGGGGGACTGGAGAGACCCAGTACTTC.

This clone was detected only a few times. This sequence joins TRBV5-1 and TRBJ2-5; TRBD1 aligns across 8 bases. CDR3 size: 14 residues. Germline values: CDR1 SGHRS, CDR2 YFSETQ. V was pared by 4 bases and J by 5 bases, with 7 bases of the junction left unmatched. CDR3 sequence (DNA): TGCGCCAGCAGCCACGGACAGGGTCGGGAGACCCAGTACTTC. Its protein is CASSHGQGRETQYF.

The gene calls are TRBV30 and TRBJ1-6, with 10 bases matching TRBD1. V gave up 3 bases and J gave up 10 bases; unmatched junction bases: 3. The germline V gene encodes CDR1 GTSNPN and CDR2 SVGIG (reference sequence). CDR3 length equals 13 residues. The CDR3 coding sequence is TGTGCCTGGAGGGGACAGGGGAGATCACCCCTCCACTTT. Translation gives CAWRGQGRSPLHF.

V and J are TRBV9 and TRBJ1-4; possibly TRBD1 for D (6 bases). Trimming stripped 5 bases from V and 8 bases from J, with 10 bases between. Germline V gene lookup returns CDR1 SGDLS and CDR2 YYNGEE. CDR3 length: 12 residues. The CDR3 reads CASSITGEKLFF. CDR3 DNA sequence: TGTGCCAGCAGTATTACAGGGGAAAAACTGTTTTTT.